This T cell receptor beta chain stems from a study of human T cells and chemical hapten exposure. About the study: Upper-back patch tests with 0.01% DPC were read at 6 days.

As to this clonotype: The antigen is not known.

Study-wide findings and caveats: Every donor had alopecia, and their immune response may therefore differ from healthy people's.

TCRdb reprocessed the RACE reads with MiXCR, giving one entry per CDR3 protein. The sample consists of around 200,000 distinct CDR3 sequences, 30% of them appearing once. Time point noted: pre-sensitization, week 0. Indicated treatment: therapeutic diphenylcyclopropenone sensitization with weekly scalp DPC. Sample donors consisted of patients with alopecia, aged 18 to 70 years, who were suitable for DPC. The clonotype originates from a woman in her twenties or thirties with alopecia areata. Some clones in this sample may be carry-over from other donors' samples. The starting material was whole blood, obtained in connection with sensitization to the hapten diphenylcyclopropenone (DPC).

The CDR3 sequence: CSAPRTGTYEQYF. The DNA of the CDR3 is TGCAGTGCTCCGAGGACGGGAACCTACGAGCAGTACTTC. The rearrangement joins TRBV20-1 to TRBJ2-7; a weak D match, TRBD2 (5 bases). Germline CDR1 DFQATT, CDR2 SNEGSKA (reference sequence). Between the trimmed V and J ends, which lost 5 bases and 2 bases, there was a span of 13 bases. The CDR3 runs to 13 residues.